This TCR beta chain was identified during a study of cytomegalovirus exposure and HLA in healthy donors. General observations from the study: The only immune exposure information that was available was CMV serostatus. An analysis that came later showed most CMV-associated TCR beta chains appearing HLA-restricted.

Details on this clone: Its antigen is unknown.

The PCR contained 60 Vbeta and 13 Jbeta primers. Assay used: immunoSEQ multiplex PCR; TCRdb lists only in-frame clones, some missing. The table lists about 170,000 clones, about 85% of them singletons. The sequencing sample was made of PBMCs. The clonotype comes from a man aged 25-40 years in good health and CMV-seropositive.

The CDR3 loop is CASSLLSQGRTQYF. The CDR3 DNA reads TGTGCCAGCAGCTTGTTGTCCCAGGGAAGGACCCAGTACTTC. J is TRBJ2-5 and V is TRBV5-8; D possibly corresponds to TRBD1 (5 bases). Looked up from germline, CDR1 is SGHTS and CDR2 is YDEGEE. The CDR3 extends over 14 amino acids. Trimming pared 1 base from V and 7 bases from J, leaving 14 bases between.